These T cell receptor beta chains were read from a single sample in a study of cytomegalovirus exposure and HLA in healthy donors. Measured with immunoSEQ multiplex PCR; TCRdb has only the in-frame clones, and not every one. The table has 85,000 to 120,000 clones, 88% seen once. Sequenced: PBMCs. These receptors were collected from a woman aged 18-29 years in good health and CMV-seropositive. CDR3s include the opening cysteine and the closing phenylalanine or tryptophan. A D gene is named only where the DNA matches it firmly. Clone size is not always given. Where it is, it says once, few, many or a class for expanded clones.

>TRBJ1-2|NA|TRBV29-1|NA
CSVEKAGGRGYTF
TGCAGCGTTGAAAAAGCCGGAGGCCGTGGCTACACCTTC
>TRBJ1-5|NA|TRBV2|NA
CASTSDSRNQPQHF
TGTGCCAGCACCTCAGACAGCAGAAATCAGCCCCAGCATTTT
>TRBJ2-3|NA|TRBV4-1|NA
CASSLRGDLWDTQYF
TGCGCCAGCAGCCTCCGTGGAGACCTATGGGATACGCAGTATTTT
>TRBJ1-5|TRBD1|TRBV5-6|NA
CASSLATGEQPQHF
TGTGCCAGCAGCTTGGCGACAGGGGAACAGCCCCAGCATTTT
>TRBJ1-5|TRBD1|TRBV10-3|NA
CAISGDREGQPQHF
TGTGCCATCAGTGGTGACAGGGAAGGTCAGCCCCAGCATTTT
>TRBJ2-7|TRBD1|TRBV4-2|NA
CASSQEKITGASSSYEQYF
TGTGCCAGCAGCCAAGAAAAAATTACAGGGGCTTCCAGCTCCTACGAGCAGTACTTC
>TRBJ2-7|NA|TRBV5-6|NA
CASSLDWGGAREQYF
TGTGCCAGCAGCTTGGATTGGGGGGGGGCACGCGAGCAGTACTTC
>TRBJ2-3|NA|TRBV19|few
CASSGGRDTDTQYF
TGTGCCAGTAGCGGGGGGCGAGACACAGATACGCAGTATTTT
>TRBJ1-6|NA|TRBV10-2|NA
CASSELEDSPLHF
TGCGCCAGCAGCGAACTAGAGGATTCACCCCTCCACTTT
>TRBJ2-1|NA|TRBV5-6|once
CASRIHFLVYNEQFF
TGTGCCAGCAGAATTCATTTCTTAGTGTACAATGAGCAGTTCTTC